A single sample gave rise to the 21 T cell receptor beta chains below, sequenced in a study of CD8 T cells in Susac syndrome. Random hexamers were used to reverse transcribe roughly 0.45 to 1 ug of RNA. MiXCR, applied by TCRdb to the immunoSEQ multiplex PCR reads, yields one record per CDR3 protein. The sample has fewer than 200,000 distinct CDR3 sequences; 90% to 95% are singletons. Input material: CD4+ T cells from PBMCs. The receptors come from a human donor with Susac syndrome.

The sample holds one count of this clonotype. This sequence joins TRBV4-1 and TRBJ2-5, with D maybe TRBD2 (5 bases). The CDR3 loop spans 16 amino acids. Trimming cost V 1 base and J 3 bases, with 15 bases left between them. Germline-derived CDR1 and CDR2 are MGHRA and YSYEKL. CDR3 loop: CASSQVMAREKETQYF. CDR3 nucleotides: TGCGCCAGCAGCCAAGTGATGGCCCGGGAAAAAGAGACCCAGTACTTC.

The V gene is TRBV18, the J gene TRBJ1-1; tentative D call: TRBD1 (6 bases). CDR3 size: 16 residues. V was clipped by 4 bases and J by 0 bases, with 15 bases between them. In germline, CDR1 is KGHSH, CDR2 LQKENI. The CDR3 DNA reads TGTGCCAGCTCACGGGGACAAGCTACAATGAACACTGAAGCTTTCTTT. This encodes CASSRGQATMNTEAFF.

This clonotype is a singleton in its sample. The chain uses TRBV7-3 and TRBJ2-1, with TRBD2 matching 8 bases. This CDR3 comprises 15 residues. Unmatched junction bases numbered 8, after V lost 3 bases and J lost 7 bases. The germline V gene encodes CDR1 SGHTA and CDR2 FQGTGA. The chain's CDR3 is CASSLLASGYNEQFF. As DNA, the CDR3 is TGTGCCAGCAGCTTGCTAGCTAGCGGGTATAATGAGCAGTTCTTC. Variable domain in full (rest from reference TRBV7-3 and TRBJ2-1): GAGVSQTPSNKVTEKGKYVELRCDPISGHTALYWYRQSLGQGPEFLIYFQGTGAADDSGLPNDRFFAVRPEGSVSTLKIQRTERGDSAVYLCASSLLASGYNEQFFGPGTRLTVL.

The genes are TRBV11-3 and TRBJ2-1; 7 nucleotides match TRBD2. The V segment lost 6 bases and the J segment 3 bases; nucleotides outside the gene matches: 5. CDR3 size: 14 residues. Germline assignment: CDR1 SGHNT and CDR2 YENEEA. The DNA of the CDR3 is TGTGCCAGCAGGAAAGGGGAGGGCTACAATGAGCAGTTCTTC. This gives the protein CASRKGEGYNEQFF.

This chain connects TRBV18 to TRBJ2-7, with TRBD2 identical over 9 bases. Trimming removed 2 bases from V and 0 bases from J; junction bases left unmatched: 8. Germline values: CDR1 KGHSH, CDR2 LQKENI. This CDR3 is built from 17 residues. CDR3 sequence reads: CASSPSPSGGFSYEQYF. CDR3 bases: TGTGCCAGCTCACCATCCCCCAGCGGGGGGTTCTCCTACGAGCAGTACTTC.

The chain carries TRBV3-1 and TRBJ1-1, with a tentative D call TRBD1 (5 bases). CDR1 LGHDT and CDR2 YNNKEL come from the germline V gene (reference sequence). The CDR3 loop spans 14 amino acids. V was clipped by 4 bases and J by 4 bases, with 13 bases between them. CDR3: CASSPSQGFTEAFF. CDR3 nucleotide sequence: TGTGCCAGCAGCCCCTCTCAGGGATTCACTGAAGCTTTCTTT.

This clonotype was counted only a few times. The V call is TRBV6-2 or TRBV6-3, the J call TRBJ2-1; 9 bases are shared with TRBD2. V was pared by 0 bases and J by 6 bases, with 6 bases of the junction left unmatched. The CDR3 consists of 16 residues. The germline V gene encodes CDR1 MNHEY and CDR2 SVGEGT. For the CDR3, the DNA is TGTGCCAGCAGTTACTCTGCGGGAGGGCCCCCCAATGAGCAGTTCTTC. Protein sequence: CASSYSAGGPPNEQFF.

The chain couples TRBV28 to TRBJ2-7, with D possibly matching TRBD1 (5 bases). Germline V lookup: CDR1 MDHEN, CDR2 SYDVKM. There are 11 residues in the CDR3. Trimming pared 10 bases from V and 4 bases from J, leaving 11 bases between. CDR3 protein: CATSGLYEQYF. The CDR3 DNA reads as TGTGCCACCTCAGGGCTGTACGAGCAGTACTTC.

The chain uses TRBV2 and TRBJ2-3; D is ambiguous. The CDR3 spans 12 residues. CDR1 is SNHLY, CDR2 FYNNEI, per germline. The V gene lost 2 bases and the J gene lost 5 bases, with 5 bases spanning the gap. CDR3 bases: TGTGCCAGCAGTGAACCGGGAGATACGCAGTATTTT. This encodes CASSEPGDTQYF.

This clonotype was seen once. The chain employs TRBV5-4 and TRBJ2-6; D assignment may be TRBD1 or TRBD2 (5 bases each). The CDR3 length is 15 residues. The germline V gene has CDR1 SGHNT and CDR2 YYREEE (reference sequence). V lost 4 bases, J lost 4 bases, and 12 bases lay in between. For the CDR3, the DNA is TGTGCCAGCAGCGACTACAGGTCGGGGGCCAACGTCCTGACTTTC. It codes for CASSDYRSGANVLTF.

The chain employs TRBV5-4 and TRBJ2-7, with 10 positions matching TRBD2. The junction had 6 bases not matched to a gene; V was cut back by 4 bases and J by 2 bases. Per the germline V gene, CDR1 is SGHNT and CDR2 is YYREEE (reference sequence). This CDR3 has 15 residues. This CDR3 is CASSGPTSGAYEQYF. CDR3 DNA sequence: TGTGCCAGCAGCGGCCCTACTAGCGGGGCCTACGAGCAGTACTTC. Supplemented by reference TRBV5-4 and TRBJ2-7, the full variable domain reads ETGVTQSPTHLIKTRGQQVTLRCSSQSGHNTVSWYQQALGQGPQFIFQYYREEENGRGNFPPRFSGLQFPNYSSELNVNALELDDSALYLCASSGPTSGAYEQYFGPGTRLTVT.

The V gene is TRBV6-5, the J gene TRBJ2-3, with 8 bases matching TRBD2. Germline values: CDR1 MNHEY, CDR2 SVGAGI. With 0 bases clipped from V and 4 bases from J, the junction kept 6 bases outside the gene matches. The CDR3 spans 16 residues. The CDR3 region is CASSYSGSGGSDTQYF. In DNA form, the CDR3 reads TGTGCCAGCAGTTACTCGGGGAGCGGGGGTTCAGATACGCAGTATTTT.

The CDR3 bases are TGTGCCAGCAGTTCCACTAGCGGGGGGCTTGAAGAGACCCAGTACTTC. Its protein is CASSSTSGGLEETQYF. The V call is TRBV12-3 or TRBV12-4, the J call TRBJ2-5; TRBD2 matches at 12 bases. The CDR3 runs to 16 residues. The junction had 6 bases not matched to a gene; V was cut back by 4 bases and J by 3 bases.

The V and J genes are TRBV30 and TRBJ1-2; possible D gene TRBD1, 6 bases. Germline values: CDR1 GTSNPN, CDR2 SVGIG (reference sequence). Trimming shortened V by 4 bases and J by 7 bases, and 16 bases separated the two germline ends. The CDR3 length is 13 residues. The CDR3 region has the DNA TGTGCCTGGAACCCTGGGGGGCGCATTGGCTACACCTTC. Amino acid sequence: CAWNPGGRIGYTF.

The gene calls are TRBV20-1 and TRBJ2-7; the match to TRBD2 covers 10 bases. Germline values: CDR1 DFQATT, CDR2 SNEGSKA (reference sequence). The V gene end was trimmed by 4 bases and the J gene end by 3 bases; junction bases not matched to a gene: 9. CDR3 length: 15 amino acids. For the CDR3, the DNA is TGCAGTGCTACCCGGGGACTAGCGTACCTCTACGAGCAGTACTTC. Translating it yields CSATRGLAYLYEQYF.

The chain joins TRBV11-2 to TRBJ2-6; D remains ambiguous. Trimming shortened V by 2 bases and J by 0 bases, and 8 bases separated the two germline ends. This CDR3 region has 16 residues. Germline V gene data show CDR1 as SGHAT and CDR2 as FQNNGV. The CDR3 nucleotides are TGTGCCAGCAGCTTATCATCACTCTCTGGGGCCAACGTCCTGACTTTC. Its translation is CASSLSSLSGANVLTF. Full variable domain (missing parts from reference TRBV11-2 and TRBJ2-6): EAGVAQSPRYKIIEKRQSVAFWCNPISGHATLYWYQQILGQGPKLLIQFQNNGVVDDSQLPKDRFSAERLKGVDSTLKIQPAKLEDSAVYLCASSLSSLSGANVLTFGAGSRLTVL.

This clonotype was found once. The chain recombines TRBV7-9 with TRBJ2-5; possible D gene TRBD1, 5 bases. The CDR3 is 14 amino acids. Germline CDR1 and CDR2: SEHNR and FQNEAQ (reference sequence). The V gene lost 5 bases and the J gene lost 3 bases, with 13 bases spanning the gap. The DNA of the CDR3 is TGTGCCAGCAGCCCCGCTAGGGGTAAAGAGACCCAGTACTTC. Translation: CASSPARGKETQYF.

About this clonotype: Germline and junction disagree at one end, which may indicate a read error. This chain uses TRBV3-1 with TRBJ2-1; D call uncertain. The CDR3 runs to 12 residues. The germline gives CDR1 LGHDT, CDR2 YNNKEL (reference sequence). The CDR3 protein is CASTQDHNEQFF. CDR3 DNA: TGTGCCAGCACCCAAGATCACAATGAGCAGTTCTTC.

This chain links TRBV27 with TRBJ2-7; D is uncertain. Trimming stripped 2 bases from V and 0 bases from J, with 11 bases between. The CDR3 is 15 amino acids. Germline values: CDR1 MNHEY, CDR2 SMNVEV (reference sequence). CDR3 DNA sequence: TGTGCCAGCAGTTTAAATGGTGAGAGCTCCTACGAGCAGTACTTC. It is translated as CASSLNGESSYEQYF.

V and J are TRBV5-1 and TRBJ1-5; a weak D match, TRBD1 (6 bases). Looked up from germline, CDR1 is SGHRS and CDR2 is YFSETQ. This CDR3 is 15 amino acids long. V shed 2 bases and J shed 3 bases, with 12 bases lying between them. CDR3 in amino acids: CASSLTGILNQPQHF. The DNA for the CDR3 is TGCGCCAGCAGCTTAACAGGGATCCTCAATCAGCCCCAGCATTTT.

This clonotype was found once. The chain combines TRBV25-1 with TRBJ2-1, with 7 nucleotides matching TRBD1. V lost 6 bases to trimming and J lost 5 bases; unmatched junction nucleotides: 10. The CDR3 has 15 residues. Germline values: CDR1 MGHDK, CDR2 SYGVNS. In nucleotides, the CDR3 is TGTGCCAGCAGGGATCCCGGGACAGCAGACAATGAGCAGTTCTTC. This sequence encodes CASRDPGTADNEQFF.